This paragraph covers one T cell receptor beta chain sequence. J was trimmed by 7 bases and V by 5 bases; bases with no gene match: 9. The germline V gene encodes CDR1 LGHDT and CDR2 YNNKEL (reference sequence). The CDR3 length is 15 residues. This entry comes from a study of blood T cell repertoires in COVID-19. Study-wide context: Both acute and convalescent COVID-19 samples were obtained from the United States, Italy and Spain.

As handled by the study authors: Reference gene primer amplification yielded estimated nucleated cell counts. TCRdb's copy holds only in-frame clones and misses some; the assay was immunoSEQ multiplex PCR. From that table come the V and J calls and clone size; the DNA was used to work out D and trimming. Of about 250,000 clones listed, about 86% are singletons. V is TRBV3-1 (or the pseudogene TRBV3-2) and J is TRBJ1-4; 8 nucleotides line up with TRBD1. The TCR was taken from a man at least 80 years old with acute or convalescent COVID-19. The sequenced sample was peripheral blood. CDR3 nucleotide sequence: TGTGCCAGCAGCTTCTTTCAGGGGGCGGGTGAAAAACTGTTTTTT. It is translated as CASSFFQGAGEKLFF.